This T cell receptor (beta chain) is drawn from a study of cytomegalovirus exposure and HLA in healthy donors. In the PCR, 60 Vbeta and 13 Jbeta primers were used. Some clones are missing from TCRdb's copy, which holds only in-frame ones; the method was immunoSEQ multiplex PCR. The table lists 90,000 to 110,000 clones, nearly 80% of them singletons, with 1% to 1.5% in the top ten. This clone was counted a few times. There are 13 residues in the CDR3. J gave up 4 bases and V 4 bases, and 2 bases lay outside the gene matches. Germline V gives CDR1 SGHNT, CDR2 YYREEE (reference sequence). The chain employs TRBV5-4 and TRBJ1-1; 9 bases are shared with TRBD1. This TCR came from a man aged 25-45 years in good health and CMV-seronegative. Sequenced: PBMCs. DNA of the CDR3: TGTGCCAGCAGCGGGACAGGGCGCACTGAAGCTTTCTTT. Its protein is CASSGTGRTEAFF.